This section outlines one TCR beta chain sequence together with its context. The antigen it recognizes is unknown. Nothing much larger sits one base from this clone, and base qualities are not available. This sample stems from a study of OX40 agonist ivuxolimab in advanced cancers. Turning to the overall study: Ivuxolimab, which targeted the costimulatory receptor OX40 (CD134), was an agonistic, fully human IgG2 monoclonal antibody. Prior anti-PD-1, anti-PD-L1 or anti-CTLA-4 therapy was permitted, and about two fifths of dose-escalation patients had received checkpoint inhibitors. Among the approximately 50 dose-escalation patients, approximately 20 had hepatocellular carcinoma, 15 or so melanoma, 9 renal cell carcinoma and 9 head and neck cancer. Partial responses occurred in three dose-escalation patients: two with cutaneous melanoma and one with hepatocellular carcinoma. Peripheral TCRbeta sequencing was intended to test whether TCR sequence diversity was altered and clonal T-cell expansion was caused by ivuxolimab. A male proportion of roughly 80% and a mean age of around 60 years, ranging from 23 to 79, were recorded for the dose-escalation cohort. Intravenous ivuxolimab was administered to patients every 2 weeks at six dose levels: 0.01, 0.1, 0.3, 1.5, 3 and 10 mg/kg. The paper describes the monotherapy dose-escalation part (N of about 52 patients) of the phase I trial of ivuxolimab. Overall results and qualifications from the work: At doses from 0.1 to 3.0 mg/kg, clonal expansion was seen in both CD4+ and CD8+ blood T cells between baseline and week 6. Low levels of normalized T-cell clonal expansion were also shown by some nonresponding patients. After ivuxolimab, more expanded clones were found on average in CD8+ T cells than in CD4+ T cells. The antigen specificity of the peripheral T cells that underwent clonal expansion was not determined. Partial responders in the 0.1-3.0 mg/kg groups had among the lowest normalized peripheral clonal expansion, especially among CD8+ T cells.

The CDR3 goes from the cysteine to the phenylalanine over 15 residues. Just the 45-base CDR3 DNA is kept, in frame starting at base 1. V loses 2 bases, J loses 2 bases, and the germline ends lie 9 bases apart. The germline V gene (reference sequence) gives CDR1 as MNHEY and CDR2 as SMNVEV. Patients with autoimmune disease history or receiving systemic immunosuppression were excluded from the trial. In every dose cohort, peripheral blood was drawn for TCR sequencing at baseline, cycle 4 day 1, and cycle 7 day 1. The samples were taken from a phase I, first-in-human, multicenter, open-label dose-escalation trial of ivuxolimab. Adults with locally advanced or metastatic melanoma, renal cell, hepatocellular, or head and neck squamous cell carcinoma were enrolled in the trial. Before TCR sequencing, CD4+ T cells and CD8+ T cells were sorted from peripheral blood as separate populations. For sequencing of the TCRbeta CDR3 region, genomic DNA was extracted from the sorted cells. TCRbeta CDR3 regions were sequenced using the immunoSEQ Assay. The table comes from immuneACCESS by way of TCRdb, which keeps in-frame sequences with V and J called. Part of the clones is missing from these tables; in studies checked, under half for an unresolved V gene and the rest for unknown reasons. The sample table holds about 71,000 clones, of which around 93% were seen once. Jointly, the top ten make up roughly 14% of the sample.

The V and J genes are TRBV27 and TRBJ2-2; the D gene cannot be resolved reliably. Sequences were derived from CD4+ or CD8+ T cells sorted from blood, sampled in a trial of the OX40 agonist ivuxolimab. The source of this sequence is an adult with an advanced solid tumor such as melanoma, head and neck, liver or kidney cancer. The nucleotides are TGTGCCAGCAGTTTAATCGCTCCCAACACCGGGGAGCTGTTTTTT. It is translated as CASSLIAPNTGELFF.